This T cell receptor (beta chain) was sequenced during a study of PD-1 blockade in classical Hodgkin lymphoma. Study outcomes and limitations: Patients excluded were those beginning nivolumab under 1 year after ASCT. Underlying causes for the observed repertoire differences were not defined, possibly disease activity or prior therapy. Only CD4+ TCR diversity, not CD8+, had risen significantly by C4D1.

In every patient, relapse followed autologous stem cell transplantation, while exposure to brentuximab vedotin differed. This clone was detected only once. What it binds is unknown. Germline CDR1 reads LGHNA; CDR2 reads YNFKEQ. The CDR3 extends over 18 amino acids. V was shortened by 1 base and J by 5 bases, with 23 bases between the two germline ends. Repertoires were generated with immunoSEQ multiplex PCR, while TCRdb's copy carries only in-frame clones and drops some. The sample includes about 42,000 clones, around 71% seen only once; the top ten take about 3%. This receptor was identified in a human donor with classical Hodgkin lymphoma. The gene calls are TRBV4-2 and TRBJ2-5; possibly TRBD2 for D (7 bases). The material was peripheral blood mononuclear cells (PBMCs), obtained at baseline. CDR3 DNA: TGTGCCAGCAGCCAAGGGACAGCAACAGCGGGGATGGGGGAGACCCAGTACTTC. This sequence encodes CASSQGTATAGMGETQYF.